The clone carrying this T cell receptor (beta chain) was counted at least ten times. V lost 4 bases to trimming and J lost 5 bases, with 16 bases between them. The CDR3 is made up of 15 amino acids. Germline V gene lookup returns CDR1 KGHDR and CDR2 SFDVKD. The data were obtained in a study of neurological immune-mediated disorders. TCRdb used MiXCR to reprocess the 5' RACE reads, holding one entry per CDR3 protein. Among roughly 20,000 distinct CDR3 sequences listed, 15% to 20% were seen once. Sequencing was performed on CD8+ T cells from blood. This TCR was sampled from a young woman with multiple sclerosis. V and J are TRBV24-1 and TRBJ2-5, with unresolved D. CDR3 in amino acids: CATSDRVWDMETQYF. In nucleotides, the CDR3 is TGTGCCACCAGTGACCGGGTGTGGGATATGGAGACCCAGTACTTC.